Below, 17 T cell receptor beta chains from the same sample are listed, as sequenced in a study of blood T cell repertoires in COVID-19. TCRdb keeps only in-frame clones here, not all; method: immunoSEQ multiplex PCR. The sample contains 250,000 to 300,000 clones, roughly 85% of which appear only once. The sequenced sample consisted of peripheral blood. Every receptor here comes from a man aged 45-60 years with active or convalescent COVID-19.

The DNA of the CDR3 is TGTGCCAGCAGTTTAGGACAGGGCCAGGGACCCCAGCATTTT. Its protein product is CASSLGQGQGPQHF. The chain uses TRBV28 and TRBJ1-5, with 8 bases fitting TRBD1. Germline V gene data show CDR1 as MDHEN and CDR2 as SYDVKM. The CDR3 runs to 14 residues. The junction had 7 bases not matched to a gene; V was cut back by 2 bases and J by 10 bases. The full variable domain, with the rest looked up from reference TRBV28 and TRBJ1-5, is DVKVTQSSRYLVKRTGEKVFLECVQDMDHENMFWYRQDPGLGLRLIYFSYDVKMKEKGDIPEGYSVSREKKERFSLILESASTNQTSMYLCASSLGQGQGPQHFGDGTRLSIL.

The CDR3 DNA reads as TGTGCCAGCAGCTTAACCGGGACAGGGCAAAATTCACCCCTCCACTTT. Translated, it gives CASSLTGTGQNSPLHF. This chain links TRBV7-9 with TRBJ1-6, with 9 positions matching TRBD1. V was clipped by 2 bases and J by 7 bases; unmatched bases: 6. The CDR3 is 16 amino acids. Germline CDR1 SEHNR, CDR2 FQNEAQ (reference sequence).

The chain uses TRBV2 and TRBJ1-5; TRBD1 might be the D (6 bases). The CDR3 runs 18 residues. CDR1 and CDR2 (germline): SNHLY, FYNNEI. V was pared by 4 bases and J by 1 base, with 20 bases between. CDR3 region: CASSGNRDNLASNQPQHF. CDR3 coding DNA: TGTGCCAGCAGTGGTAACCGGGACAATCTGGCGAGCAATCAGCCCCAGCATTTT.

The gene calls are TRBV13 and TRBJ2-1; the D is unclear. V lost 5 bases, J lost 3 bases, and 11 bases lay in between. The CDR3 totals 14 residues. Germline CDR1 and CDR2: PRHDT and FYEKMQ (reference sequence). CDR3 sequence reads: CASSARQIYNEQFF. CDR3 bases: TGTGCCAGCAGCGCCCGACAAATCTACAATGAGCAGTTCTTC.

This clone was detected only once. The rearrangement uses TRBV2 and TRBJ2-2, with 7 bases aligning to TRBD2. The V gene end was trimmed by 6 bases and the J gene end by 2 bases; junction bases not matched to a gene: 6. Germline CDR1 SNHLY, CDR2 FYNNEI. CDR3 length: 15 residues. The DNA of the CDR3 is TGTGCCAGCAGCCGACTAGCCTCAAACACCGGGGAGCTGTTTTTT. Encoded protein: CASSRLASNTGELFF.

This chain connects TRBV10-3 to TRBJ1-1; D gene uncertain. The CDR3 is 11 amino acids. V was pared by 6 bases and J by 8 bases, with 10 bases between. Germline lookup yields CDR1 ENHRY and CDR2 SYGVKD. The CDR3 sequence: CAISVQREAFF. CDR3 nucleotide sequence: TGTGCCATCAGCGTCCAGCGCGAAGCTTTCTTT.

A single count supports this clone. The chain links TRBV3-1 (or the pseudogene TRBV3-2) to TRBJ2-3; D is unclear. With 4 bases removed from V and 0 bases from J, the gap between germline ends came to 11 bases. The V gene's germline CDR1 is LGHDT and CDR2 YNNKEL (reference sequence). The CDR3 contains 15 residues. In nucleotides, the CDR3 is TGTGCCAGCAGCCTCGTAGTGACTAGCACAGATACGCAGTATTTT. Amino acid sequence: CASSLVVTSTDTQYF.

CDR3 residues: CATSRDQDRGKLFF. The CDR3 DNA reads as TGTGCCACCAGCAGAGATCAGGACAGGGGGAAACTGTTTTTT. The rearrangement joins TRBV15 to TRBJ1-4; 10 positions match TRBD1. CDR3 length equals 14 residues. V shed 0 bases and J 11 bases; nucleotides not matched to a gene: 3. CDR1 is LNHNV and CDR2 is YYDKDF in the germline V gene (reference sequence).

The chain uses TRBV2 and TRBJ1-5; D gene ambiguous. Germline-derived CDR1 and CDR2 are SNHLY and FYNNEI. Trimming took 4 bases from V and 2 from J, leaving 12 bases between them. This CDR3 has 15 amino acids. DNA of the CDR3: TGTGCCAGCAGTGCGGGGTTACAAGGCAATCAGCCCCAGCATTTT. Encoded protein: CASSAGLQGNQPQHF.

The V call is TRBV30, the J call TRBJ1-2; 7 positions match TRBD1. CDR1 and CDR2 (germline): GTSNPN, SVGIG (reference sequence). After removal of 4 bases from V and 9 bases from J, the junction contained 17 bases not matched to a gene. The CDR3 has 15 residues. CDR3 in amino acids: CAWTVRGAADFSYTF. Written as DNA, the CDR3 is TGTGCCTGGACAGTCAGGGGGGCGGCTGATTTTAGCTACACCTTC.

CDR3 amino acids: CASSHSGTPTDTQYF. CDR3 nucleotides: TGTGCCAGCAGCCATTCCGGGACTCCCACAGATACGCAGTATTTT. V gene TRBV3-1 (or the pseudogene TRBV3-2) combines with J gene TRBJ2-3; D is possibly TRBD2 (6 bases). Germline V gene lookup returns CDR1 LGHDT and CDR2 YNNKEL (reference sequence). CDR3 length: 15 amino acids. Trimming left V 3 bases short and J 2 bases short, with 12 bases between.

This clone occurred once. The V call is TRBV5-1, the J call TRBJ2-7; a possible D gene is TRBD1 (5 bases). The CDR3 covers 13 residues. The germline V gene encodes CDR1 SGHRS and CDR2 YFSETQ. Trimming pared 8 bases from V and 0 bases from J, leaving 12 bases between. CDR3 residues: CASRGHSSYEQYF. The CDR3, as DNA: TGCGCCAGTAGAGGACACTCCTCCTACGAGCAGTACTTC.

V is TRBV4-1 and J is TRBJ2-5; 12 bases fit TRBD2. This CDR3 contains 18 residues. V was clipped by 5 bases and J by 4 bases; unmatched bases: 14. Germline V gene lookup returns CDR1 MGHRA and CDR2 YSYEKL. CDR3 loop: CASSRSASLLAGGETQYF. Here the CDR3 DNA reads TGCGCCAGCAGCAGAAGCGCCTCATTACTAGCGGGAGGAGAGACCCAGTACTTC.

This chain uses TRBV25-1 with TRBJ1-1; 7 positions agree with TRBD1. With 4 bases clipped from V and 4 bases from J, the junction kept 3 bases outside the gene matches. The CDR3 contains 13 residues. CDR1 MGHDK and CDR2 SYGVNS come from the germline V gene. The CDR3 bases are TGTGCCAGCAGTGCCGCAGGGGGCACTGAAGCTTTCTTT. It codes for CASSAAGGTEAFF.

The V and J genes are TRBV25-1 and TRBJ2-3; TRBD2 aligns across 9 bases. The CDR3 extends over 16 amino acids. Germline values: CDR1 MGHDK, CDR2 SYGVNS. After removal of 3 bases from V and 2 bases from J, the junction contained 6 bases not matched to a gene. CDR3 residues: CASSDDLAGNTDTQYF. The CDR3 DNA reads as TGTGCCAGCAGTGATGATCTAGCGGGAAACACAGATACGCAGTATTTT.

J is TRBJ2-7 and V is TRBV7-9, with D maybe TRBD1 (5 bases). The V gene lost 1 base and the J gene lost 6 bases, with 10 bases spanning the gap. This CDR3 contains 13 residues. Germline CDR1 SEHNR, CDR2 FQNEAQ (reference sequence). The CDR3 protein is CASSLGTPGEQYF. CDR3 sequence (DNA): TGTGCCAGCAGCTTAGGGACACCGGGCGAGCAGTACTTC.

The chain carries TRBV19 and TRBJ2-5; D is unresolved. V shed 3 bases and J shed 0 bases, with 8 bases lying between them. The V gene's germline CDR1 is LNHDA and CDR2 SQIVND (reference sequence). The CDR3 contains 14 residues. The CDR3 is CASSIDLDQETQYF. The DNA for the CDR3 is TGTGCCAGTAGTATTGACTTAGACCAAGAGACCCAGTACTTC. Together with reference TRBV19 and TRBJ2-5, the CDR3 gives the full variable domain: DGGITQSPKYLFRKEGQNVTLSCEQNLNHDAMYWYRQDPGQGLRLIYYSQIVNDFQKGDIAEGYSVSREKKESFPLTVTSAQKNPTAFYLCASSIDLDQETQYFGPGTRLLVL.